The 8 T cell receptor beta chains reported below all come from one sample, sequenced in a study of T cells in Graves' hyperthyroidism and ophthalmopathy. TCR beta CDR3 regions were amplified from RNA. A first-round RT-PCR of the TCR CDR3 used the HTBI primer set. Via MiXCR, TCRdb re-called the multiplex PCR reads, giving one row per CDR3 protein. Counted here are about 540,000 distinct CDR3 sequences, 35% to 55% occurring once; the ten biggest clones make up just under 8.5%. Sequenced input: peripheral blood or thyroid tissue (not recorded which). The receptor set was obtained from a woman aged 18-35 years with Graves' hyperthyroidism.

A few counts support this clonotype. The chain has TRBV19 and TRBJ2-5, with D possibly being TRBD1 (5 bases). The CDR3 loop spans 13 amino acids. V was clipped by 4 bases and J by 3 bases, with 9 bases between them. Germline CDR1 and CDR2: LNHDA and SQIVND (reference sequence). The CDR3 DNA reads TGTGCCAGTAGTACGACAGTAGAAGAGACCCAGTACTTC. Translating gives CASSTTVEETQYF.

This clonotype has a single count. The V and J genes are TRBV4-1 and TRBJ1-2; D remains ambiguous. Germline CDR1 reads MGHRA; CDR2 reads YSYEKL. Trimming pared 5 bases from V and 7 bases from J, leaving 11 bases between. The CDR3 runs to 12 residues. CDR3 loop: CASSGLLGGYTF. CDR3 DNA: TGCGCCAGCAGCGGTTTGTTAGGTGGCTACACCTTC.

V and J are TRBV11-2 and TRBJ2-2, with 7 bases matching TRBD2. J lost 3 bases, V lost 5 bases, and 9 bases had no gene match. The germline V gene encodes CDR1 SGHAT and CDR2 FQNNGV. This CDR3 has 16 residues. This chain's CDR3 is CASSQDLAGDTGELFF. In nucleotides, the CDR3 is TGTGCCAGCAGCCAAGATCTGGCGGGAGACACCGGGGAGCTGTTTTTT.

This clonotype occurred a few times. V is TRBV7-2 and J is TRBJ1-1; D ambiguous. The CDR3 loop spans 14 amino acids. Trimming stripped 6 bases from V and 7 bases from J, with 18 bases between. Germline V gene data show CDR1 as SGHTA and CDR2 as FQGNSA. CDR3 sequence (DNA): TGTGCCAGCAGTATTCACCCCGCCGTGGGTGAAGCTTTCTTT. This sequence encodes CASSIHPAVGEAFF.

About this clonotype itself: A much larger clone is a single base away; this may be a read error. The rearrangement uses TRBV24-1 and TRBJ2-7; D is unclear. V lost 6 bases, J lost 3 bases, and 8 bases lay in between. Germline lookup yields CDR1 KGHDR and CDR2 SFDVKD. This CDR3 contains 12 residues. The CDR3 region has the DNA TGTGCCACCAGTTACGACAACTACGAGCAGTACTTC. It yields the protein CATSYDNYEQYF.

About this clonotype: A junction end diverges from the germline sequence, so it may reflect a read error. The chain combines TRBV24-1 with TRBJ2-7; the match to TRBD2 covers 8 bases. The germline gives CDR1 KGHDR, CDR2 SFDVKD. There are 15 residues in the CDR3. CDR3: CAISDQTSASYEQYF. For the CDR3, the DNA is TGTGCCATCAGTGACCAGACTAGCGCGTCCTACGAGCAGTACTTC.

The V and J genes are TRBV10-3 and TRBJ2-2; a weak D match, TRBD1 (6 bases). The V gene's germline CDR1 is ENHRY and CDR2 SYGVKD. This CDR3 contains 14 residues. V lost 8 bases and J lost 1, with 11 bases in between. The chain's CDR3 is CAISGQKNTGELFF. CDR3 DNA sequence: TGTGCCATCTCTGGACAGAAGAACACCGGGGAGCTGTTTTTT.

The chain combines TRBV20-1 with TRBJ2-7; no reliable D call. The CDR3 is 12 residues long. Germline V gene data show CDR1 as DFQATT and CDR2 as SNEGSKA (reference sequence). V lost 5 bases and J 5 bases, leaving 13 bases between the germline ends. In nucleotides, the CDR3 is TGCAGTGCTTTCCGGAGTTCGAACGAGCAGTACTTC. It yields the protein CSAFRSSNEQYF.